This TCR beta chain was identified in a study of T cell responses to AZD1222 COVID-19 vaccine. Broader study findings: There were vaccine-associated CD4 TCRs across spike, dominant at 160-218 and 743-854. Increased Spike-specific TCR breadth and depth were observed after two AZD1222 doses. The sample set comprised mostly white British donors with more females, and clonal diversity was possibly underestimated.

Of note for this clone: Antigen: not known.

V was shortened by 0 bases and J by 2 bases, with 14 bases between the two germline ends. CDR1 and CDR2 from the germline V gene are GTSNPN and SVGIG (reference sequence). The CDR3 has 16 amino acids. Sequenced by immunoSEQ multiplex PCR; TCRdb stores in-frame clones only, minus some. Among over 60,000 clones listed, 87% were seen once. The source material was peripheral blood, sampled on day 0 of AZD1222 vaccination. The rearrangement joins TRBV30 to TRBJ1-5, with D hard to call. The sequence was collected from an adult in good health. CDR3 protein: CAWSVRKGSGNQPQHF. CDR3 coding DNA: TGTGCCTGGAGTGTACGGAAGGGTTCGGGCAATCAGCCCCAGCATTTT. The full variable domain, with the rest looked up from reference TRBV30 and TRBJ1-5, is SQTIHQWPATLVQPVGSPLSLECTVEGTSNPNLYWYRQAAGRGLQLLFYSVGIGQISSEVPQNLSASRPQDRQFILSSKKLLLSDSGFYLCAWSVRKGSGNQPQHFGDGTRLSIL.